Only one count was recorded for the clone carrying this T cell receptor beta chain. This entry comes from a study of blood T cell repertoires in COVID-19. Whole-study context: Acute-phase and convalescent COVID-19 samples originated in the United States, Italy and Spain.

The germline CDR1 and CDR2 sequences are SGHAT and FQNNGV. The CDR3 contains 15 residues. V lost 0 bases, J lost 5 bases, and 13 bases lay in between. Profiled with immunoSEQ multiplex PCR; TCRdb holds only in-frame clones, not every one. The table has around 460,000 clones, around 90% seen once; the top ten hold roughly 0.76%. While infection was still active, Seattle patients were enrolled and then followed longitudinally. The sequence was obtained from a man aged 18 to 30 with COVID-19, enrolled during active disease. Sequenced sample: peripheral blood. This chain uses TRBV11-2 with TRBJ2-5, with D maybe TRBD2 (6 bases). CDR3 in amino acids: CASSLDKLARETQYF. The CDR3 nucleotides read TGTGCCAGCAGCTTAGATAAGCTAGCGAGGGAGACCCAGTACTTC.